Below, 8 T cell receptor beta chains from the same sample are listed, as sequenced in a study of T cells in women clearing cervical HPV infection. The assay was immunoSEQ multiplex PCR, and TCRdb's table has in-frame clones only and misses some. The sample data list about 48,000 clones. The sequencing sample was made of blood buffy coat. The receptors were gathered from a woman aged 18 to 75 with a cervical HPV16 infection that either progressed to CIN3+ or cleared (not recorded which).

Remarks on this clone: The read ends 3 residues early relative to the CDR3; the germline J gene fills the gap. The chain uses TRBV5-6 and TRBJ1-4; D perhaps matches TRBD1 (5 bases). This CDR3 comprises 15 residues. Germline V gives CDR1 SGHDT, CDR2 YYEEEE. V lost 1 base and J lost 2, with 9 bases in between. CDR3 DNA (partial): TGTGCCAGCAGCTTGAGGGCAGGGACTAATGAAAAA. Translated: CASSLRAGTNEK. The whole CDR3 reads CASSLRAGTNEKLFF.

Regarding this clone: The missing CDR3 end, 3 residues past where the read stops, is filled in from the germline J gene. V usage is TRBV30 and J usage is TRBJ1-5; D ambiguous. This CDR3 spans 12 amino acids. Germline lookup yields CDR1 GTSNPN and CDR2 SVGIG (reference sequence). V was trimmed by 1 base and J by 7 bases, leaving 8 bases between them. The part of the CDR3 DNA that was read is TGTGCCTGGAGTGCGGGTGGGCAGCCC. Protein sequence: CAWSAGGQP. The CDR3 in full is CAWSAGGQPQHF.

Worth noting for this clone: The observed sequence ends 3 residues before the CDR3 terminus, with the missing tail filled in from the germline J gene. The chain recombines TRBV9 with TRBJ2-5, with 10 bases lining up with TRBD2. The ends lost 0 bases at V and 4 bases at J; junction bases unmatched: 9. This CDR3 is built from 17 residues. From germline, CDR1 is SGDLS and CDR2 YYNGEE. The covered CDR3 bases are TGTGCCAGCAGCGTAGTCCCTAGCGGGGGCCTGAGAGAGACC. The encoded protein is CASSVVPSGGLRET. The CDR3 in full is CASSVVPSGGLRETQYF.

The CDR3 protein is CASSYLRGSEEKLFF. The DNA read from the CDR3 is TGTGCCAGCAGCTACCTCAGGGGAAGTGAGGAAAAA. The chain joins TRBV7-9 to TRBJ1-4; tentatively, D is TRBD1 (6 bases). The read falls 3 residues short of the CDR3 end, and the missing part is taken from the germline J gene. Per germline, CDR1 SEHNR and CDR2 FQNEAQ (reference sequence). The V gene lost 4 bases and the J gene lost 8 bases, with 17 bases spanning the gap. The CDR3 spans 15 residues.

About this clone itself: The DNA ends 3 residues before the CDR3 does, and the rest of the CDR3 is filled in from the germline J gene. This chain uses TRBV2 with TRBJ2-7; maybe TRBD1 (5 bases). This CDR3 contains 14 residues. V lost 6 bases and J lost 6, with 18 bases in between. Looked up from germline, CDR1 is SNHLY and CDR2 is FYNNEI. The sequenced CDR3 bases are TGTGCCAGCAGACCTTTTGGTGGGGCCTTCGAG. Translation: CASRPFGGAFE. The whole CDR3 reads CASRPFGGAFEQYF.

About this clone: The sequenced fragment ends 3 residues before the CDR3 boundary, so the rest is inferred from the germline J gene. The gene calls are TRBV12-3 or TRBV12-4 and TRBJ2-3, with 11 positions matching TRBD1. V lost 3 bases and J lost 5; bases outside the gene matches: 4. CDR3 size: 15 residues. The CDR3 region is CASSLDRGLVDTQYF. CDR3 bases read: TGTGCCAGCAGTTTGGACAGGGGGCTGGTAGATACG.

A note on this clone: From the germline J gene comes the end of the CDR3, since the read stops 3 residues before it. The chain has TRBV18 and TRBJ2-3; TRBD1 might be the D (6 bases). Germline loops: CDR1 KGHSH, CDR2 LQKENI. V dropped 3 bases and J dropped 4 bases, with 29 bases sitting between them. This CDR3 is built from 20 residues. The sequenced CDR3 bases are TGTGCCAGCTCACCGGGGGAGAGTGATACCAGGGGTTTAGACCCAGATACG. Protein sequence: CASSPGESDTRGLDPDT. The entire CDR3 sequence reads CASSPGESDTRGLDPDTQYF.

A remark on this clone: The read comes to an end 3 residues before the CDR3 does, leaving the germline J gene to fill in the end. The chain links TRBV20-1 to TRBJ1-4; D is ambiguous. CDR1 is DFQATT and CDR2 is SNEGSKA in the germline V gene (reference sequence). CDR3 size: 13 residues. Here the CDR3 reads CSARDRLVRKLFF. CDR3 DNA, as far as it was read: TGCAGTGCTAGAGACCGCCTCGTCCGGAAA.